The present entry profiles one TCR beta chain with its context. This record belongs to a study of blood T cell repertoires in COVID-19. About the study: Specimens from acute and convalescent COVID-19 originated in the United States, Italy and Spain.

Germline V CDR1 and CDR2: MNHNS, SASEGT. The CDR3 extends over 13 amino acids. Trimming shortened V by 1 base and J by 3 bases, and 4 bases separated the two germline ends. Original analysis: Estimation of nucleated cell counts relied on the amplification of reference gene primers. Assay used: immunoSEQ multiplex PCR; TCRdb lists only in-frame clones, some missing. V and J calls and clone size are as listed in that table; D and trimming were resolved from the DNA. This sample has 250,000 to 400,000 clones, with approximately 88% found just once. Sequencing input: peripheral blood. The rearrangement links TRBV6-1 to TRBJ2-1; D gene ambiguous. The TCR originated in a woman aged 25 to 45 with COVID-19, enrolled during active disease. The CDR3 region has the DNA TGTGCCAGCAGTGAAGACAGCTACAATGAGCAGTTCTTC. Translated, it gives CASSEDSYNEQFF.